The rows below give T cell receptor beta chains drawn from one sample of a study of shared clonotypes between healthy human individuals. Measured with immunoSEQ multiplex PCR; TCRdb has only the in-frame clones, and not every one. Among 800,000 to 1,200,000 clones listed, approximately 78% were seen once. The specimen was memory CD4+ T cells from PBMCs. Receptor source: a man younger than 35 in good health. Some clones in this sample may be carry-over from other donors' samples. The CDR3 runs from the conserved cysteine through the conserved F or W. D genes are given only for firm matches. Clone size, where shown, is once, few, many, or a class for clones that have expanded.

cdr3_nt	cdr3_aa	v_call	j_call	d_call	clone_size
TGTGCCAGCACCCCGGGGACAGTTTATAGCAATCAGCCCCAGCATTTT	CASTPGTVYSNQPQHF	TRBV28	TRBJ1-5	TRBD1	NA
TGTGCCAGCAGCTTGAGGCTAGCGGACGAAGAGACCCAGTACTTC	CASSLRLADEETQYF	TRBV5-6	TRBJ2-5	TRBD2	NA
TGTGCCAGCAGCTTGCGTTGGGGAAACGAGCAGTACTTC	CASSLRWGNEQYF	TRBV7-8	TRBJ2-7	NA	NA
TGTGCCACCAGCAGAAACAGGGTGAACACTGAAGCTTTCTTT	CATSRNRVNTEAFF	TRBV15	TRBJ1-1	NA	NA
TGTGCCAGCCGCTCACAGAGGACCCCCGGGAAGGAGCAGTTCTTC	CASRSQRTPGKEQFF	TRBV28	TRBJ2-1	NA	NA
TGCGCCAGCAGCCCGGTAGCGGGAGGGCCATCGCAGTATTTT	CASSPVAGGPSQYF	TRBV5-1	TRBJ2-3	TRBD2	NA
TGTGCCATCCGTTCAGACTCCTACGAGCAGTACTTC	CAIRSDSYEQYF	TRBV10-3	TRBJ2-7	NA	few
TGCGCCAGCAGCTTGGGGTCCGGGAGAAACATTCAGTACTTC	CASSLGSGRNIQYF	TRBV5-1	TRBJ2-4	NA	NA
TGTGCCAGCACCCCCGCGGGGGCAAGTAACTATGGCTACACCTTC	CASTPAGASNYGYTF	TRBV25-1	TRBJ1-2	NA	NA
TGTGCCAGCAGGAGCAATCAGCCCCAGCATTTT	CASRSNQPQHF	TRBV2	TRBJ1-5	NA	NA
TGTGCCAGCAGTGAAATCGTCGGGCCCAGATACTTC	CASSEIVGPRYF	TRBV6-1	TRBJ2-4	NA	NA
TGCGCCAGCAGCTTGGGGGAGGGTCAGCCCCAGCATTTT	CASSLGEGQPQHF	TRBV5-1	TRBJ1-5	NA	NA
TGTGCCAGTACCCCCAAAGGCGGGACACCATACAATGAGCAGTTCTTC	CASTPKGGTPYNEQFF	TRBV19	TRBJ2-1	NA	few